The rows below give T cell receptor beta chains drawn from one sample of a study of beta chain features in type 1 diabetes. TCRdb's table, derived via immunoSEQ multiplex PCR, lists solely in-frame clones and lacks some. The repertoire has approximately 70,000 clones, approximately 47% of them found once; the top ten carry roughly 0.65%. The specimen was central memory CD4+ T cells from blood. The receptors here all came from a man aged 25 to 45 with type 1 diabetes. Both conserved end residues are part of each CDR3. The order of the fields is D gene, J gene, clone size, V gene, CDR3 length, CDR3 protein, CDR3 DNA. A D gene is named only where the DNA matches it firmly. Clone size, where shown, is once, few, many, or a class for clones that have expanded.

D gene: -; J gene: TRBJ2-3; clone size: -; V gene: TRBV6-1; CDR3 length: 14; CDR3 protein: CASKTGGGTDTQYF; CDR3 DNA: TGTGCCAGCAAGACAGGTGGTGGCACAGATACGCAGTATTTT
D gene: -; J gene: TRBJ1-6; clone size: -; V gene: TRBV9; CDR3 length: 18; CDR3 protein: CASSVGSGASSYNSPLHF; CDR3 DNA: TGTGCCAGCAGCGTAGGGAGTGGGGCGAGCTCCTATAATTCACCCCTCCACTTT
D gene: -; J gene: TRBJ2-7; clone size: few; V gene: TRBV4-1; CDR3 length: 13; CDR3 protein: CASSQEPGYEQYF; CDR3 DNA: TGCGCCAGCAGCCAAGAGCCGGGATACGAGCAGTACTTC
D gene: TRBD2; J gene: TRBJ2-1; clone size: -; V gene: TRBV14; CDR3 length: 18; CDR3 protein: CASSQDPSGYLSYNEQFF; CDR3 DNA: TGTGCCAGCAGCCAAGATCCTAGCGGGTATCTCTCCTACAATGAGCAGTTCTTC
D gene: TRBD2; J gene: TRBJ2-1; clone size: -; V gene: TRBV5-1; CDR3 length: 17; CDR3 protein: CASTRGSGGADRSEQFF; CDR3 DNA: TGCGCCAGCACCCGGGGTAGCGGGGGGGCAGACAGGAGTGAGCAGTTCTTC
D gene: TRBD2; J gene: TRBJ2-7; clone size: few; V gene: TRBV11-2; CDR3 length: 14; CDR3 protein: CASSALAGVFEQYF; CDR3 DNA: TGTGCCAGCAGCGCACTAGCGGGAGTTTTCGAGCAGTACTTC
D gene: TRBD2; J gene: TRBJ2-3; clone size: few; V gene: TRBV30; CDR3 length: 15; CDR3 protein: CAWSVAGGPTDTQYF; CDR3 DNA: TGTGCCTGGAGTGTAGCGGGGGGCCCGACAGATACGCAGTATTTT
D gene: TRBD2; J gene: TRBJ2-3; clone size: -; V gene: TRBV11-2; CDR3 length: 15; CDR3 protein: CASSLGTSDTDTQYF; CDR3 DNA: TGTGCCAGCAGCTTAGGGACTAGCGATACAGATACGCAGTATTTT
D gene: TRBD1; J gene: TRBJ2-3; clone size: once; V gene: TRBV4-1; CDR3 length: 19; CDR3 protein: CASSRTGGGINPSTDTQYF; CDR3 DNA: TGCGCCAGCAGCCGTACAGGGGGCGGGATAAACCCTAGCACAGATACGCAGTATTTT
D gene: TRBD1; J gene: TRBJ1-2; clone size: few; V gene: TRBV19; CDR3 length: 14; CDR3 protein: CASSIDPGGLSYTF; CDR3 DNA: TGTGCCAGTAGTATAGATCCAGGGGGCTTGAGCTACACCTTC
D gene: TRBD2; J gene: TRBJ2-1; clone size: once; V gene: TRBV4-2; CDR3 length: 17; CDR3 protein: CASSQDPLAALYNEQFF; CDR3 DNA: TGTGCCAGCAGCCAAGATCCACTAGCGGCCTTATACAATGAGCAGTTCTTC
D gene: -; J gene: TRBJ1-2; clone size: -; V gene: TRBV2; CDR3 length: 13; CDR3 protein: CASTEGGNYGYTF; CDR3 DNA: TGTGCCAGCACCGAGGGGGGGAACTATGGCTACACCTTC
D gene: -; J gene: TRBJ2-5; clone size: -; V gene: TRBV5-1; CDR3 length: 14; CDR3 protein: CASSPGQPPETQYF; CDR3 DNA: TGCGCCAGCAGCCCCGGACAGCCGCCGGAGACCCAGTACTTC
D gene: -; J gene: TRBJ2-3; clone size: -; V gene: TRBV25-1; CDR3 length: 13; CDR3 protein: CASSIQGTDTQYF; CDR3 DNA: TGTGCCAGCAGTATACAGGGAACAGATACGCAGTATTTT
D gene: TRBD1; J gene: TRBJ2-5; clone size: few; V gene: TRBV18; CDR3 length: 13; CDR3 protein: CASSRDRQETQYF; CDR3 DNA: TGTGCCAGCTCACGGGACAGGCAAGAGACCCAGTACTTC
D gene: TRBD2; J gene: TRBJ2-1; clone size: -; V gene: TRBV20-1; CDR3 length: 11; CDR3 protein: CLCKRGNEQFF; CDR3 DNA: TGCCTGTGCAAGCGGGGCAATGAGCAGTTCTTC
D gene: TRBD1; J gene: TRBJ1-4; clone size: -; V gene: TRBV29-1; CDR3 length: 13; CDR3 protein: CSVRQGGGEKLFF; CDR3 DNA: TGCAGCGTTCGACAGGGAGGCGGGGAAAAACTGTTTTTT
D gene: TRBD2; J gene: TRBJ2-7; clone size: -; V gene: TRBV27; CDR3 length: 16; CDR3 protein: CASSSLGTSGSYEQYF; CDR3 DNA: TGTGCCAGCAGTTCCCTGGGGACTAGCGGATCCTACGAGCAGTACTTC
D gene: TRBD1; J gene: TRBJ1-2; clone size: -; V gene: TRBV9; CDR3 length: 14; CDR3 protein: CASSDRGGNYGYTF; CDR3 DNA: TGTGCCAGCAGCGACAGGGGGGGTAACTATGGCTACACCTTC
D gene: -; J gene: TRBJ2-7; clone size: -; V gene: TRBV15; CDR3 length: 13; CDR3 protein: CATSTGQSYEQYF; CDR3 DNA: TGTGCCACCAGCACCGGACAGTCCTACGAGCAGTACTTC
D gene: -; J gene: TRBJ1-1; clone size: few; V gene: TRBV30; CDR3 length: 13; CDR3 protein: CAWSVNSGTEAFF; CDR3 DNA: TGTGCCTGGAGTGTAAACAGTGGCACTGAAGCTTTCTTT
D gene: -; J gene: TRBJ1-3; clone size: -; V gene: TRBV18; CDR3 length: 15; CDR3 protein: CASSPDSMSGNTIYF; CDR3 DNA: TGTGCCAGCTCACCGGACAGCATGTCTGGAAACACCATATATTTT
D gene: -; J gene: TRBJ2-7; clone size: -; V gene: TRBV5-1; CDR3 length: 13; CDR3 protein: CASSLAPSYEQYF; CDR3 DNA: TGCGCCAGCAGCTTGGCCCCCTCCTACGAGCAGTACTTC
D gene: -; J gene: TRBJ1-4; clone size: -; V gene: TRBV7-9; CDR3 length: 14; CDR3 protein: CASSLETQQVKLFF; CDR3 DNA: TGTGCCAGCAGCTTAGAAACCCAGCAGGTAAAACTGTTTTTT
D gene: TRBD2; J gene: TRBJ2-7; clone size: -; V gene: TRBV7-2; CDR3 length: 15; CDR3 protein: CASSLVIAGGHEQYF; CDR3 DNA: TGTGCCAGCAGCTTAGTGATAGCGGGAGGCCACGAGCAGTACTTC
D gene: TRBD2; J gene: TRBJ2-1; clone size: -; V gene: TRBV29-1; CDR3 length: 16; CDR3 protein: CSVGGLAGAGDNEQFF; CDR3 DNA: TGCAGCGTTGGAGGACTAGCGGGAGCTGGCGACAATGAGCAGTTCTTC
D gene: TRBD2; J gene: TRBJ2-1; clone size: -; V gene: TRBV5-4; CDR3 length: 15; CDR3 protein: CASSVTGTSGSGQFF; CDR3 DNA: TGTGCCAGCAGCGTTACCGGGACTAGCGGTTCGGGGCAGTTCTTC
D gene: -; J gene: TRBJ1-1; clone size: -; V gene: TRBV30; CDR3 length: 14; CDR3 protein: CAWSAGQLNTEAFF; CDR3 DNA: TGTGCCTGGTCCGCAGGACAGCTGAACACTGAAGCTTTCTTT
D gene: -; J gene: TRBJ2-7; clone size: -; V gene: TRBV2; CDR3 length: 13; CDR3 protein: CASSEGTRSEQYF; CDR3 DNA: TGTGCCAGCAGTGAAGGAACCCGGAGCGAGCAGTACTTC
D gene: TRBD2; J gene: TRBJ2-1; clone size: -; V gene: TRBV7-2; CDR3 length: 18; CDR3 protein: CASSLEFATSGRKNEQFF; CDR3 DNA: TGTGCCAGCAGCTTAGAGTTTGCGACTAGCGGGAGGAAGAATGAGCAGTTCTTC
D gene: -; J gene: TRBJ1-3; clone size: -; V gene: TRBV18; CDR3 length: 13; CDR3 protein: CASSPGLRDTIYF; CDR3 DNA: TGTGCCAGCTCACCAGGACTAAGGGACACCATATATTTT
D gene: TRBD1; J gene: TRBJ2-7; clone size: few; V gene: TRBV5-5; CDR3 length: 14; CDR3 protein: CASSFGQGRDEQYF; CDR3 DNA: TGTGCCAGCAGCTTCGGACAGGGTAGAGACGAGCAGTACTTC
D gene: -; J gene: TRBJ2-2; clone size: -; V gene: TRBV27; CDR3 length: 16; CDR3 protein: CASSLFFGANTGELFF; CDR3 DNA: TGTGCCAGCAGTTTATTTTTTGGAGCAAACACCGGGGAGCTGTTTTTT
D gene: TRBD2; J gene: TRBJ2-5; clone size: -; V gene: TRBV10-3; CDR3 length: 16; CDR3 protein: CAISADLAGGEETQYF; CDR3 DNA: TGTGCCATCAGTGCGGACCTAGCGGGGGGGGAAGAGACCCAGTACTTC
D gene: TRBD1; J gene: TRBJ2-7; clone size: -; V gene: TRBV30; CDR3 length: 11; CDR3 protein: CAWARGYEQYF; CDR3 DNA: TGTGCCTGGGCCAGGGGGTACGAGCAGTACTTC
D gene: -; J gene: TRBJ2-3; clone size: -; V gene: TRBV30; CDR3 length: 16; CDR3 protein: CAWSRKRGIGTDTQYF; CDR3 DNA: TGTGCCTGGTCCCGTAAAAGGGGGATTGGAACAGATACGCAGTATTTT
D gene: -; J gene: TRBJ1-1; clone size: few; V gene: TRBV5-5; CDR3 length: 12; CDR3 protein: CASATMNTEAFF; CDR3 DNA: TGTGCCAGCGCAACTATGAACACTGAAGCTTTCTTT
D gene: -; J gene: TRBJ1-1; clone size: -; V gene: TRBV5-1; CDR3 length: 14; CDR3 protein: CASKTELMNTEAFF; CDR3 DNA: TGCGCCAGCAAGACGGAGCTCATGAACACTGAAGCTTTCTTT
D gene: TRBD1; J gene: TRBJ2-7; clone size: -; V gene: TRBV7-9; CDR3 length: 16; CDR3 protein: CASSLAGQGAVYEQYF; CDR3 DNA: TGTGCCAGCAGCTTAGCGGGGCAGGGGGCTGTCTACGAGCAGTACTTC